This TCR beta chain was recovered during a study of blood T cell repertoires in COVID-19. Overall study: Researchers got acute and convalescent COVID-19 samples from the United States, Italy and Spain. T cells, B-cell-depleted T cells, or PBMCs provided the cDNA or gDNA that served as material.

As handled by the study authors: Estimates of nucleated cell counts were drawn from the amplification of reference gene primers. TCRdb's copy holds only in-frame clones and misses some; the assay was immunoSEQ multiplex PCR. V and J calls and clone size are as listed in that table; D and trimming were resolved from the DNA. The sample has more than 65,000 clones, about nine tenths seen once. Germline V gene sequence: CDR1 MDHEN, CDR2 SYDVKM. The CDR3 is 13 amino acids. This receptor was obtained from a man between 45 and 60 years old with active COVID-19. This sequence joins TRBV28 and TRBJ2-7; 7 bases are a match to TRBD2. Sequencing was performed on peripheral blood. The CDR3 sequence: CACGGGYSYEQYF. For the CDR3, the DNA is TGTGCTTGTGGGGGGGGGTACTCCTACGAGCAGTACTTC. Combining the CDR3 with reference TRBV28 and TRBJ2-7 gives the whole variable domain DVKVTQSSRYLVKRTGEKVFLECVQDMDHENMFWYRQDPGLGLRLIYFSYDVKMKEKGDIPEGYSVSREKKERFSLILESASTNQTSMYLCACGGGYSYEQYFGPGTRLTVT.